This is a list of T cell receptor beta chains from one sample in a study of blood T cell repertoires in COVID-19. Libraries were prepared by immunoSEQ multiplex PCR; TCRdb keeps only in-frame clonotypes and omits some of them. The sample includes under 300,000 clones, about 80% of them seen just once. Sequencing was done on a sample of peripheral blood. Source of these receptors: a man aged 25-45 years who had recovered from COVID-19. Each CDR3 is given with its conserved first and last residue. D genes are given only for firm matches. Not all rows give a size; the values are once, few, many and, for expanded clones, a class.

CDR3 DNA: TGTGCCAGCATGGGTGTCCCCGGGACAGACAACATTCAGTACTTC
CDR3 protein: CASMGVPGTDNIQYF
J gene: TRBJ2-4
clone size: NA
D gene: TRBD1
V gene: TRBV2

CDR3 DNA: TGTGCCAGTAGTATGGGCAGGGATGGGTATAATTCACCCCTCCACTTT
CDR3 protein: CASSMGRDGYNSPLHF
J gene: TRBJ1-6
clone size: once
D gene: NA
V gene: TRBV19

CDR3 DNA: TGTGCCAGCAGGCAACTAGCGGGGGGGCAAAACGGGGAGCTGTTTTTT
CDR3 protein: CASRQLAGGQNGELFF
J gene: TRBJ2-2
clone size: NA
D gene: TRBD2
V gene: TRBV11-2

CDR3 DNA: TGTGCCAGCAGCAGCACAGGGGGCGCGGAAAAACTGTTTTTT
CDR3 protein: CASSSTGGAEKLFF
J gene: TRBJ1-4
clone size: NA
D gene: TRBD1
V gene: TRBV28

CDR3 DNA: TGTGCCACGCGGCGGATGAGCAGGGAAGAGACCCAGTACTTC
CDR3 protein: CATRRMSREETQYF
J gene: TRBJ2-5
clone size: NA
D gene: NA
V gene: TRBV5-8

CDR3 DNA: TGCGCCAGCACCTGGGGGGACCGTAATGAAAAACTGTTTTTT
CDR3 protein: CASTWGDRNEKLFF
J gene: TRBJ1-4
clone size: NA
D gene: NA
V gene: TRBV5-1

CDR3 DNA: TGTGCCAGCAGGTCGGGGACAGATACGCAGTATTTT
CDR3 protein: CASRSGTDTQYF
J gene: TRBJ2-3
clone size: NA
D gene: NA
V gene: TRBV3-1/TRBV3-2

CDR3 DNA: TGTGCCAGCAGCTTGGGAGGGCCCGATACGCAGTATTTT
CDR3 protein: CASSLGGPDTQYF
J gene: TRBJ2-3
clone size: NA
D gene: NA
V gene: TRBV5-5

CDR3 DNA: TGTGCCAGCAGTCCCTGGGGTGCTAGCGGGGGAACGAACACCGGGGAGCTGTTTTTT
CDR3 protein: CASSPWGASGGTNTGELFF
J gene: TRBJ2-2
clone size: NA
D gene: TRBD2
V gene: TRBV6-2/TRBV6-3

CDR3 DNA: TGTGCCAGCAGCTCCGGGGGTCCTAATTCACCCCTCCACTTT
CDR3 protein: CASSSGGPNSPLHF
J gene: TRBJ1-6
clone size: NA
D gene: NA
V gene: TRBV7-9

CDR3 DNA: TGCGCCACTAATAGGAACCCGGACAGGGGAGGTGAGCAGTTCTTC
CDR3 protein: CATNRNPDRGGEQFF
J gene: TRBJ2-1
clone size: NA
D gene: TRBD1
V gene: TRBV23-1

CDR3 DNA: TGCGCCAGCAGTTATAGCGGGGGACCCCAAGAGACCCAGTACTTC
CDR3 protein: CASSYSGGPQETQYF
J gene: TRBJ2-5
clone size: NA
D gene: TRBD2
V gene: TRBV10-2

CDR3 DNA: TGTGCCAGCAGCCAAGCATCCGGGAAGAGGACTGAAGCTTTCTTT
CDR3 protein: CASSQASGKRTEAFF
J gene: TRBJ1-1
clone size: NA
D gene: NA
V gene: TRBV3-1/TRBV3-2

CDR3 DNA: TGTGCCAGCAGCCCTAACAGGGGCCCTAATTCACCCCTCCACTTT
CDR3 protein: CASSPNRGPNSPLHF
J gene: TRBJ1-6
clone size: NA
D gene: TRBD1
V gene: TRBV7-9

CDR3 DNA: TGTGCCAGCAGCTCACGTACGGACAGAGGACGCGGGGAGACCCAGTACTTC
CDR3 protein: CASSSRTDRGRGETQYF
J gene: TRBJ2-5
clone size: NA
D gene: NA
V gene: TRBV7-9

CDR3 DNA: TGTGCCAGCAGTCAACAGGGGGCTGGGAAGACCCAGTACTTC
CDR3 protein: CASSQQGAGKTQYF
J gene: TRBJ2-5
clone size: NA
D gene: TRBD1
V gene: TRBV3-1/TRBV3-2

CDR3 DNA: TGTGCCAGCAGTTCCCGGGACAGTACCTATGAAGCTTTCTTT
CDR3 protein: CASSSRDSTYEAFF
J gene: TRBJ1-1
clone size: NA
D gene: TRBD1
V gene: TRBV7-9

CDR3 DNA: TGTGCCAGCAGCCAACTAGCGGGGGTCCACAATGAGCAGTTCTTC
CDR3 protein: CASSQLAGVHNEQFF
J gene: TRBJ2-1
clone size: NA
D gene: TRBD2
V gene: TRBV14

CDR3 DNA: TGTGCCAGCAGCCAACTGACAGGGGGGTTTAGGAACATTCAGTACTTC
CDR3 protein: CASSQLTGGFRNIQYF
J gene: TRBJ2-4
clone size: NA
D gene: TRBD1
V gene: TRBV7-9

CDR3 DNA: TGTGCCAGCACCCTTGGGGGGGTCGGTTCACCCCTCCACTTT
CDR3 protein: CASTLGGVGSPLHF
J gene: TRBJ1-6
clone size: few
D gene: NA
V gene: TRBV27

CDR3 DNA: TGTGCCACCAGCAAGGACAAAGCAGTGCATCAGCCCCAGCATTTT
CDR3 protein: CATSKDKAVHQPQHF
J gene: TRBJ1-5
clone size: NA
D gene: NA
V gene: TRBV15

CDR3 DNA: TGTGCCAGCAGACCGTCGGGTTTGCGGAAGGGGCTCCCGCCCCTCCACTTT
CDR3 protein: CASRPSGLRKGLPPLHF
J gene: TRBJ1-6
clone size: NA
D gene: NA
V gene: TRBV7-9

CDR3 DNA: TGTGCCAGCAGTGGGCTGCAGAACTATGGCTACACCTTC
CDR3 protein: CASSGLQNYGYTF
J gene: TRBJ1-2
clone size: NA
D gene: NA
V gene: TRBV2

CDR3 DNA: TGTGCCAGCAGCCTCAGACAGGGGGCAGCTAATGAAAAACTGTTTTTT
CDR3 protein: CASSLRQGAANEKLFF
J gene: TRBJ1-4
clone size: NA
D gene: TRBD1
V gene: TRBV11-2

CDR3 DNA: TGTGCCAGCTCACTTAGCGGGTACCAAGAGACCCAGTACTTC
CDR3 protein: CASSLSGYQETQYF
J gene: TRBJ2-5
clone size: NA
D gene: TRBD2
V gene: TRBV18

CDR3 DNA: TGTGCCAGCATTGTTGAACAGGGGCTCGGGCAGCCCCAGCATTTT
CDR3 protein: CASIVEQGLGQPQHF
J gene: TRBJ1-5
clone size: NA
D gene: TRBD1
V gene: TRBV2

CDR3 DNA: TGTGCCAGCAGTTACACCATCGACAGGTCCAAAGCCCTCCACTTT
CDR3 protein: CASSYTIDRSKALHF
J gene: TRBJ1-6
clone size: NA
D gene: NA
V gene: TRBV6-5

CDR3 DNA: TGCGCCAGCAGCCAAGATCCGAACAGGGGGAGGACTGAAGCTTTCTTT
CDR3 protein: CASSQDPNRGRTEAFF
J gene: TRBJ1-1
clone size: NA
D gene: TRBD1
V gene: TRBV4-1

CDR3 DNA: TGTGCCAGCAGCCAAGATGGAGCGACGGCCAGTGAAAAACTGTTTTTT
CDR3 protein: CASSQDGATASEKLFF
J gene: TRBJ1-4
clone size: NA
D gene: NA
V gene: TRBV3-1/TRBV3-2

CDR3 DNA: TGTGCCACCAGTTCGGCGGAAGACTTAGCCAAAAACATTCAGTACTTC
CDR3 protein: CATSSAEDLAKNIQYF
J gene: TRBJ2-4
clone size: NA
D gene: NA
V gene: TRBV24-1

CDR3 DNA: TGTGCCAGCAGTGAGTCCGGGACTCTCGATTCACCCCTCCACTTT
CDR3 protein: CASSESGTLDSPLHF
J gene: TRBJ1-6
clone size: once
D gene: NA
V gene: TRBV2

CDR3 DNA: TGCAGCGTTGCGGTCAGGGGGGACCCTAATGAAAAACTGTTTTTT
CDR3 protein: CSVAVRGDPNEKLFF
J gene: TRBJ1-4
clone size: NA
D gene: TRBD1
V gene: TRBV29-1

CDR3 DNA: TGTGCTAGTGGTTTGCCAAACCCCCGGCAGGGGGTTAATTCACCCCTCCACTTT
CDR3 protein: CASGLPNPRQGVNSPLHF
J gene: TRBJ1-6
clone size: NA
D gene: TRBD1
V gene: TRBV12-5

CDR3 DNA: TGTGCCAGCAGTCTAGCGGGGGGGTTCACAGATACGCAGTATTTT
CDR3 protein: CASSLAGGFTDTQYF
J gene: TRBJ2-3
clone size: once
D gene: TRBD2
V gene: TRBV11-2

CDR3 DNA: TGTGCCAGCCAAACTGCCACCCAGCCCCAGCATTTT
CDR3 protein: CASQTATQPQHF
J gene: TRBJ1-5
clone size: NA
D gene: NA
V gene: TRBV28

CDR3 DNA: TGTGCCAGCAGTACTAGGGGGGGAGGAGAGCAGTTCTTC
CDR3 protein: CASSTRGGGEQFF
J gene: TRBJ2-1
clone size: NA
D gene: NA
V gene: TRBV7-2

CDR3 DNA: TGCGCCAGCAGGGACAGTAGGTCTGGAAACACCATATATTTT
CDR3 protein: CASRDSRSGNTIYF
J gene: TRBJ1-3
clone size: NA
D gene: NA
V gene: TRBV5-1

CDR3 DNA: TGTGCCAGCAGCTTAGTCGGGTACGAGCAGTACTTC
CDR3 protein: CASSLVGYEQYF
J gene: TRBJ2-7
clone size: NA
D gene: NA
V gene: TRBV7-9

CDR3 DNA: TGTGCCAGCAGGGCTCTAGCAACGAACACCGGGGAGCTGTTTTTT
CDR3 protein: CASRALATNTGELFF
J gene: TRBJ2-2
clone size: NA
D gene: NA
V gene: TRBV6-5

CDR3 DNA: TGTGCCAGCAGCCCAAAAGGGACTAGCGGATACAATGAGCAGTTCTTC
CDR3 protein: CASSPKGTSGYNEQFF
J gene: TRBJ2-1
clone size: few
D gene: TRBD2
V gene: TRBV5-4

CDR3 DNA: TGTGCCAGCAGTGAAGTGGGTGAGGGGAGGGATGAGCAGTTCTTC
CDR3 protein: CASSEVGEGRDEQFF
J gene: TRBJ2-1
clone size: NA
D gene: TRBD2
V gene: TRBV6-1

CDR3 DNA: TGCGCCAGCAGCCCAGCACCGGGGGAAGGGTCACCCCTCCACTTT
CDR3 protein: CASSPAPGEGSPLHF
J gene: TRBJ1-6
clone size: NA
D gene: NA
V gene: TRBV5-1

CDR3 DNA: TGTGCCAGTAGTAAGATCGGGACAGCGGGCTCTGGAAACACCATATATTTT
CDR3 protein: CASSKIGTAGSGNTIYF
J gene: TRBJ1-3
clone size: NA
D gene: TRBD1
V gene: TRBV19

CDR3 DNA: TGTGCCAGCAGCCAACCACACACTCCTGCGGGCTATGGCTACACCTTC
CDR3 protein: CASSQPHTPAGYGYTF
J gene: TRBJ1-2
clone size: few
D gene: NA
V gene: TRBV3-1/TRBV3-2

CDR3 DNA: TGTGCCAGCAGCCCCCGCTTAGCTAGCGATGAGCAGTTCTTC
CDR3 protein: CASSPRLASDEQFF
J gene: TRBJ2-1
clone size: once
D gene: NA
V gene: TRBV9